Reported below is one T cell receptor beta chain. This sample was included in a study of CXCR3-negative and CXCR3-positive naive CD8 T cells. UMI labels and 5' RACE were used to prepare the TRB cDNA libraries. TCRdb reprocessed the 5' RACE reads, keeping one entry per CDR3 protein, no DNA. The table lists approximately 45,000 distinct CDR3 sequences. The TCR was taken from a human donor in good health. Some clones in this sample may be carry-over from other donors' samples. Material for sequencing was memory CD8+ T cells from blood.

The chain's CDR3 is CASSVSGSSSYNEQFF. The chain joins TRBV9 to TRBJ2-1; TCRdb's D gene call, TRBD2, goes unchecked for lack of DNA. The CDR3 runs 16 residues. Germline CDR1 is SGDLS and CDR2 is YYNGEE.